This TCR beta chain came from a study of T-cell memory formation after mild COVID-19. The V gene lost 6 bases and the J gene lost 4 bases, with 9 bases spanning the gap. The CDR3 spans 13 residues. Looked up from germline, CDR1 is MNHNY and CDR2 is SVGAGI (reference sequence). MiXCR, run by TCRdb on the 5' RACE reads, gives a single entry per CDR3 protein. Altogether about 300,000 distinct CDR3 sequences are present, roughly a fifth being singletons, with the ten largest covering 20% to 25%. Only a few counts were recorded for this clonotype. Sequenced material: PBMCs or a T cell subset sorted from them (not recorded which). The sequence was obtained from a man younger than 30 who had mild COVID-19 (a few samples of this study predate the infection). Cell type and time point are not known. The chain uses TRBV6-6 and TRBJ1-4; the D is unclear. The CDR3 protein is CASSRSLNEKLFF. As DNA, the CDR3 is TGTGCCAGCAGCCGAAGCCTTAATGAAAAACTGTTTTTT.